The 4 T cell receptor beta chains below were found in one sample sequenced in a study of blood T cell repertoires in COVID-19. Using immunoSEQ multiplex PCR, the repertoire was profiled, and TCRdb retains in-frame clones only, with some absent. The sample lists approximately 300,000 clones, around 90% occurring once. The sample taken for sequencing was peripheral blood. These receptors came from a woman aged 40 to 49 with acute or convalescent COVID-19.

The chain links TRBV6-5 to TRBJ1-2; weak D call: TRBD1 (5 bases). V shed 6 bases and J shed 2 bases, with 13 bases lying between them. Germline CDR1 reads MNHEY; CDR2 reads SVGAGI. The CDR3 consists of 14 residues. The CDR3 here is CASSSRGANYGYTF. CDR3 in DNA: TGTGCCAGCAGCTCACGCGGGGCAAACTATGGCTACACCTTC.

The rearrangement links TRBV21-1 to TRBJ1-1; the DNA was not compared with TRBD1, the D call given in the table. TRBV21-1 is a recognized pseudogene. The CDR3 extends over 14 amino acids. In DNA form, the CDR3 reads TGTGCCAGCAGCCTATGGACAGGGAGGGCTGAAGCTTTCTTT. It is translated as CASSLWTGRAEAFF.

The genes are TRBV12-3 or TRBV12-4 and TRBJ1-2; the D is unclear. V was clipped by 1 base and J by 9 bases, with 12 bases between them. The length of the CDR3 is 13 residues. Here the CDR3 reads CASSLEEGTSYTF. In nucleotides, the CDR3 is TGTGCCAGCAGTTTAGAGGAGGGAACGAGCTACACCTTC.

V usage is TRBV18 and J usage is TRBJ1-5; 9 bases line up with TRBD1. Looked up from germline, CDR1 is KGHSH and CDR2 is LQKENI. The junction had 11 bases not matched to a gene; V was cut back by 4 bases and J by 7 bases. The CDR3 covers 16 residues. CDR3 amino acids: CASSLTGTGPGQPQHF. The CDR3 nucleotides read TGTGCCAGCTCACTCACCGGGACAGGGCCAGGACAGCCCCAGCATTTT.